These 32 T cell receptor beta chains came from one sample sequenced in a study of T cell changes during pregnancy in multiple sclerosis. The assay was immunoSEQ multiplex PCR, and TCRdb's table has in-frame clones only and misses some. The repertoire holds about 77,000 clones, with about 92% as singletons. Sequencing used peripheral blood, obtained after pregnancy. These receptors were collected from a female donor in good health, enrolled as a control in a pregnancy study.

The rearrangement uses TRBV19 and TRBJ2-2; TRBD2 matches at 9 bases. With V trimmed by 7 bases and J by 0 bases, 18 bases remained unmatched. The CDR3 is 20 amino acids. Germline CDR1 and CDR2: LNHDA and SQIVND (reference sequence). CDR3 DNA sequence: TGTGCCAGTAACCCGGTCGGCGGGAGGGCCTGGGTCCCGAACACCGGGGAGCTGTTTTTT. Residues: CASNPVGGRAWVPNTGELFF.

V usage is TRBV5-4 and J usage is TRBJ2-1; D ambiguous. Trimming removed 5 bases at V and 6 bases at J, with 12 bases between. CDR1 and CDR2 from the germline V gene are SGHNT and YYREEE (reference sequence). This CDR3 region has 13 residues. DNA for the CDR3: TGTGCCAGCAGGATCTATAGTGGCAATGAGCAGTTCTTC. Amino acid sequence: CASRIYSGNEQFF.

This chain links TRBV5-1 with TRBJ2-5; TRBD2 aligns across 9 bases. The length of the CDR3 is 18 residues. From germline, CDR1 is SGHRS and CDR2 YFSETQ. After removal of 5 bases from V and 3 bases from J, the junction contained 17 bases not matched to a gene. This chain's CDR3 is CASRSVWGGGAEKETQYF. The CDR3 nucleotides read TGCGCCAGCAGATCTGTTTGGGGCGGGGGGGCCGAAAAAGAGACCCAGTACTTC.

This chain links TRBV28 with TRBJ2-1; D perhaps matches TRBD1 (5 bases). Trimming pared 6 bases from V and 8 bases from J, leaving 14 bases between. The CDR3 contains 13 residues. The germline V gene encodes CDR1 MDHEN and CDR2 SYDVKM. Written as DNA, the CDR3 is TGTGCCAGCAGGCGCCCGTCAGGGTATGAGCAGTTCTTC. This codes for CASRRPSGYEQFF.

The chain employs TRBV6-1 and TRBJ1-1; D remains ambiguous. The CDR3 is 14 residues long. V gave up 8 bases and J gave up 4 bases, with 17 bases separating them. In germline, CDR1 is MNHNS, CDR2 SASEGT. CDR3: CASSETLKSTEAFF. The CDR3 DNA reads as TGTGCCAGCTCGGAGACCCTGAAGAGCACTGAAGCTTTCTTT.

This chain links TRBV5-1 with TRBJ1-6; D unclear. CDR1 and CDR2 (germline): SGHRS, YFSETQ. This CDR3 spans 16 amino acids. The V end was cut by 1 base, the J end by 0 bases, with 8 bases between. The CDR3: CASSLLGSSYNSPLHF. DNA of the CDR3: TGCGCCAGCAGCTTGTTGGGGAGCTCCTATAATTCACCCCTCCACTTT.

The J gene is TRBJ1-4, the V gene TRBV30; D gene ambiguous. The CDR3 length is 13 residues. Trimming left V 8 bases short and J 2 bases short, with 12 bases between. Germline V lookup: CDR1 GTSNPN, CDR2 SVGIG (reference sequence). Here the CDR3 reads CAGNLKTNEKLFF. In nucleotides, the CDR3 is TGTGCCGGCAATCTTAAGACTAATGAAAAACTGTTTTTT.

Only one count was recorded for this clone. This chain links TRBV5-6 with TRBJ1-1; a weak D match, TRBD1 (6 bases). Germline assignment: CDR1 SGHDT and CDR2 YYEEEE. The V gene lost 1 base and the J gene lost 5 bases, with 9 bases spanning the gap. This CDR3 is built from 13 residues. The CDR3 DNA reads as TGTGCCAGCAGCTTGTTAGACAGGACTGAAGCTTTCTTT. Translation: CASSLLDRTEAFF.

The chain has TRBV2 and TRBJ1-5; D gene unclear. The CDR3 has 14 residues. Germline CDR1 SNHLY, CDR2 FYNNEI. V lost 4 bases to trimming and J lost 2 bases, with 9 bases between them. CDR3 in DNA: TGTGCCAGCAGTGGCGGGAATGGCAATCAGCCCCAGCATTTT. It encodes CASSGGNGNQPQHF.

This chain connects TRBV5-1 to TRBJ1-1; possibly TRBD1 for D (6 bases). CDR1 SGHRS and CDR2 YFSETQ come from the germline V gene. CDR3 length: 17 amino acids. V was cut by 1 base and J by 5 bases, with 21 bases left in between. CDR3 sequence reads: CASSLWSQGGWSTEAFF. As DNA, the CDR3 is TGCGCCAGCAGCTTGTGGTCACAGGGCGGGTGGAGTACTGAAGCTTTCTTT. Filled out from reference TRBV5-1 and TRBJ1-1, the complete variable domain reads KAGVTQTPRYLIKTRGQQVTLSCSPISGHRSVSWYQQTPGQGLQFLFEYFSETQRNKGNFPGRFSGRQFSNSRSEMNVSTLELGDSALYLCASSLWSQGGWSTEAFFGQGTRLTVV.

The rearrangement links TRBV10-3 to TRBJ1-1; D unresolved. The CDR3 consists of 10 residues. Germline CDR1 and CDR2: ENHRY and SYGVKD. The V and J ends lost 6 bases and 5 bases respectively, with 4 bases between them. The CDR3 protein is CAISRTEAFF. In DNA, the CDR3 is TGTGCCATCAGCCGGACTGAAGCTTTCTTT.

The J gene is TRBJ1-4, the V gene TRBV4-2; 7 nucleotides match TRBD1. CDR3 length: 16 amino acids. The V segment lost 0 bases and the J segment 5 bases; nucleotides outside the gene matches: 6. Per germline, CDR1 LGHNA and CDR2 YNFKEQ. This chain's CDR3 is CASSQEKDRLNEKLFF. CDR3 DNA: TGTGCCAGCAGCCAAGAAAAGGACAGGTTAAATGAAAAACTGTTTTTT.

This clone turned up a few times. The rearrangement joins TRBV6-5 to TRBJ1-5, with D perhaps TRBD1 (6 bases). The germline V and J ends were trimmed by 2 bases and 2 bases, with 10 bases remaining between them. Per the germline V gene, CDR1 is MNHEY and CDR2 is SVGAGI. The CDR3 extends over 15 amino acids. CDR3 coding DNA: TGTGCCAGCAGTTACGACAGGTGGGGCAATCAGCCCCAGCATTTT. Its translation is CASSYDRWGNQPQHF.

The chain couples TRBV18 to TRBJ2-7; 9 nucleotides line up with TRBD1. J lost 5 bases, V lost 4 bases, and 9 bases had no gene match. The CDR3 is 15 residues long. Per germline, CDR1 KGHSH and CDR2 LQKENI. CDR3 sequence: CASSRRGQGSDEQYF. CDR3 nucleotides: TGTGCCAGCTCACGAAGAGGACAGGGGTCTGACGAGCAGTACTTC.

The chain combines TRBV7-2 with TRBJ2-1; 7 nucleotides agree with TRBD2. Germline V gene data show CDR1 as SGHTA and CDR2 as FQGNSA. Trimming took 6 bases from V and 6 from J; bases not matched to a gene: 14. The CDR3 consists of 16 residues. This CDR3 reads CASSSTGLAVPNEQFF. As DNA, the CDR3 is TGTGCCAGCAGTTCAACGGGGCTAGCGGTACCCAATGAGCAGTTCTTC.

The chain has TRBV15 and TRBJ2-1; 10 bases match TRBD2. Germline trimming cut 5 bases from V and 12 bases from J; bases unmatched to any gene: 7. CDR1 is LNHNV and CDR2 is YYDKDF in the germline V gene (reference sequence). CDR3 length: 13 residues. The CDR3 protein is CATSPLAGRWQFF. The CDR3, as DNA: TGTGCCACCAGCCCACTAGCGGGAAGATGGCAGTTCTTC.

V is TRBV7-9 and J is TRBJ2-3; TRBD2 matches at 8 bases. Trimming at V came to 3 bases and at J to 10 bases, leaving 3 bases not matched to a gene. Germline V lookup: CDR1 SEHNR, CDR2 FQNEAQ (reference sequence). The CDR3 sequence is 12 residues long. CDR3 in DNA: TGTGCCAGCAGCTTGAGCGGGGGAGCGCAGTATTTT. Amino acids: CASSLSGGAQYF.

The CDR3 bases are TGCGCCAGCAGCTTGGAGGCGGGGGCGAGCGAGCAGTACTTC. Protein product: CASSLEAGASEQYF. J is TRBJ2-7 and V is TRBV5-1; D is possibly TRBD2 (7 bases). CDR3 size: 14 residues. The germline V gene has CDR1 SGHRS and CDR2 YFSETQ. Trimming shortened V by 0 bases and J by 6 bases, and 13 bases separated the two germline ends. Combining the CDR3 with reference TRBV5-1 and TRBJ2-7 gives the whole variable domain KAGVTQTPRYLIKTRGQQVTLSCSPISGHRSVSWYQQTPGQGLQFLFEYFSETQRNKGNFPGRFSGRQFSNSRSEMNVSTLELGDSALYLCASSLEAGASEQYFGPGTRLTVT.

The chain combines TRBV7-3 with TRBJ2-1, with 8 bases fitting TRBD2. J was trimmed by 5 bases and V by 5 bases; bases with no gene match: 11. In germline, CDR1 is SGHTA, CDR2 FQGTGA. This CDR3 has 16 amino acids. The CDR3 DNA reads TGTGCCAGCAGCCCAACTAGCGGAGCGGGCAACAATGAGCAGTTCTTC. Encoded protein: CASSPTSGAGNNEQFF.

This clone was found once. V usage is TRBV6-5 and J usage is TRBJ1-1, with TRBD1 identical over 7 bases. J gave up 5 bases and V 0 bases, and 0 bases lay outside the gene matches. The CDR3 has 13 amino acids. Per germline, CDR1 MNHEY and CDR2 SVGAGI. CDR3: CASSYSQGTEAFF. The CDR3 DNA reads as TGTGCCAGCAGTTACTCACAGGGGACTGAAGCTTTCTTT.

The chain combines TRBV9 with TRBJ2-1; 8 nucleotides agree with TRBD2. The length of the CDR3 is 17 residues. Germline V gene sequence: CDR1 SGDLS, CDR2 YYNGEE. Trimming removed 4 bases from V and 0 bases from J; junction bases left unmatched: 9. CDR3 DNA: TGTGCCAGCAGCTGGAGGGTAAGCGGGGGCTCCTACAATGAGCAGTTCTTC. Translating it yields CASSWRVSGGSYNEQFF.

CDR3 sequence reads: CASSRGVNTEAFF. In DNA form, the CDR3 reads TGCGCCAGCTCCCGGGGAGTGAACACTGAAGCTTTCTTT. The V and J genes are TRBV5-1 and TRBJ1-1; the D is unclear. The CDR3 has 13 amino acids. CDR1 is SGHRS and CDR2 is YFSETQ in the germline V gene. V shed 7 bases and J shed 0 bases, with 10 bases lying between them.

This rearrangement joins TRBV18 to TRBJ1-5, with 11 bases fitting TRBD1. The CDR3 spans 15 residues. Germline V gene lookup returns CDR1 KGHSH and CDR2 LQKENI. V shed 3 bases and J 6 bases; nucleotides not matched to a gene: 4. CDR3 sequence (DNA): TGTGCCAGCTCACCTTCCGGGACAGGGGGTCAGCCCCAGCATTTT. It specifies CASSPSGTGGQPQHF.

V gene TRBV19 combines with J gene TRBJ2-1; 8 bases agree with TRBD2. The CDR3 sequence is 16 residues long. Germline V gene lookup returns CDR1 LNHDA and CDR2 SQIVND (reference sequence). V gave up 4 bases and J gave up 0 bases; unmatched junction bases: 5. The chain's CDR3 is CASSTRAGDSYNEQFF. DNA of the CDR3: TGTGCCAGTAGTACGCGAGCGGGGGACTCCTACAATGAGCAGTTCTTC.

The chain couples TRBV30 to TRBJ1-2; D is possibly TRBD1 (6 bases). Germline CDR1 is GTSNPN and CDR2 is SVGIG (reference sequence). With 8 bases removed from V and 2 bases from J, the gap between germline ends came to 15 bases. This CDR3 has 13 residues. CDR3 amino acids: CARDTTGNYGYTF. DNA for the CDR3: TGTGCCAGGGATACCACAGGGAACTATGGCTACACCTTC.

The CDR3 bases are TGTGCCAGCAGCTTGACAGGGGACACCGGGGAGCTGTTTTTT. Its protein is CASSLTGDTGELFF. The rearrangement joins TRBV5-4 to TRBJ2-2; TRBD1 matches at 7 bases. The CDR3 contains 14 residues. With V trimmed by 1 base and J by 3 bases, 0 bases remained unmatched. Looked up from germline, CDR1 is SGHNT and CDR2 is YYREEE (reference sequence).

J is TRBJ2-6 and V is TRBV5-8, with TRBD1 as a possible D gene (6 bases). This CDR3 is 17 amino acids long. Looked up from germline, CDR1 is SGHTS and CDR2 is YDEGEE. V lost 1 base and J lost 4, with 15 bases in between. CDR3 coding DNA: TGTGCCAGCAGCTTGAGGTCTGGGGGCACAGGGGCCAACGTCCTGACTTTC. As protein: CASSLRSGGTGANVLTF.

This chain links TRBV9 with TRBJ2-2; D call uncertain. CDR1 SGDLS and CDR2 YYNGEE come from the germline V gene. The CDR3 loop spans 13 amino acids. V was pared by 2 bases and J by 5 bases, with 7 bases between. In nucleotides, the CDR3 is TGTGCCAGCAGCGTTCGCAGAACCGGGGAGCTGTTTTTT. Residues: CASSVRRTGELFF.

This chain's CDR3 is CASSSTLREGNTQYF. The CDR3 region has the DNA TGTGCCAGCAGCTCCACCCTGCGGGAGGGGAATACGCAGTATTTT. The chain uses TRBV7-3 and TRBJ2-3, with TRBD2 identical over 9 bases. The trim removed 4 bases at V and 7 bases at J, leaving 9 bases unmatched. Germline CDR1 and CDR2: SGHTA and FQGTGA. The CDR3 runs to 15 residues. Full variable domain (remainder filled in from reference TRBV7-3 and TRBJ2-3): GAGVSQTPSNKVTEKGKYVELRCDPISGHTALYWYRQSLGQGPEFLIYFQGTGAADDSGLPNDRFFAVRPEGSVSTLKIQRTERGDSAVYLCASSSTLREGNTQYFGPGTRLTVL.

The rearrangement uses TRBV7-9 and TRBJ2-1, with 7 bases aligning to TRBD2. The V gene's germline CDR1 is SEHNR and CDR2 FQNEAQ (reference sequence). The CDR3 has 16 residues. J gave up 1 base and V 4 bases, and 7 bases lay outside the gene matches. CDR3 sequence reads: CASSYRGGGSYNEQFF. CDR3 sequence (DNA): TGTGCCAGCAGCTACCGCGGGGGAGGATCCTACAATGAGCAGTTCTTC.

This clone showed up just once. The chain uses TRBV7-2 and TRBJ2-1, with 7 bases that match TRBD2. Unmatched junction bases numbered 5, after V lost 5 bases and J lost 7 bases. From germline, CDR1 is SGHTA and CDR2 FQGNSA. The CDR3 is made up of 13 amino acids. The CDR3 DNA reads TGTGCCAGCAGCCCTAGGCGGGAGAATGAGCAGTTCTTC. Encoded protein: CASSPRRENEQFF.

The chain is built from TRBV15 and TRBJ2-2, with TRBD2 matching over 8 bases. The length of the CDR3 is 16 residues. Germline V lookup: CDR1 LNHNV, CDR2 YYDKDF (reference sequence). The V and J ends lost 2 bases and 3 bases, in that order; junction bases with no gene match: 5. CDR3 loop: CATSRKRGFDTGELFF. CDR3 in DNA: TGTGCCACCAGCAGAAAGCGGGGGTTCGACACCGGGGAGCTGTTTTTT.